Listed below are T cell receptor beta chains from one sample, sequenced in a study of blood T cell repertoires in COVID-19. Sequenced by immunoSEQ multiplex PCR; TCRdb stores in-frame clones only, minus some. The profile shows 300,000 to 450,000 clones, roughly 80% of them singletons. The specimen was peripheral blood. The receptors derive from a human donor with acute or convalescent COVID-19. The donor label of this sample is uncertain. The CDR3 runs from the conserved cysteine through the conserved F or W. Fields, in order: clone size, J gene, D gene, V gene, CDR3 DNA, CDR3 protein. The D gene is left open where the match is weak. Expanded clones are given a class, and other clones once, few, many or no size at all.

once | TRBJ2-3 | TRBD2 | TRBV2 | TGTGCCAGCCGGGGGGACGGCACAGATACGCAGTATTTT | CASRGDGTDTQYF
NA | TRBJ2-5 | NA | TRBV5-1 | TGCGCCAGCAGCTCCGAGGGCGAGACCCAGTACTTC | CASSSEGETQYF
few | TRBJ2-1 | NA | TRBV20-1 | TGCAGTGCTGGTAGGACTGGCGAGCAGTTCTTC | CSAGRTGEQFF
once | TRBJ2-1 | TRBD1 | TRBV5-1 | TGCGCCAGCAGCACCGGACAGGGGAACGAGTTCTTC | CASSTGQGNEFF
few | TRBJ1-2 | NA | TRBV6-6 | TGTGCCTCGCGGGATGTGGGCTATGGCTACACCTTC | CASRDVGYGYTF
few | TRBJ1-5 | NA | TRBV7-8 | TGTGCCAGCAGCTTAGGGGGTTTCGGGGGATATAGCAATCAGCCCCAGCATTTT | CASSLGGFGGYSNQPQHF
NA | TRBJ1-2 | TRBD1 | TRBV7-9 | TGTGCCAGCAGCTTAGTGGAGGGGGCGAATGGCTACACCTTC | CASSLVEGANGYTF
NA | TRBJ2-7 | TRBD1 | TRBV5-1 | TGCGCCAGCAGCTTGGCGAGACAGGGCGGTCACGAGCAGTACTTC | CASSLARQGGHEQYF
once | TRBJ1-1 | NA | TRBV3-1/TRBV3-2 | TGTGCCAGCAGCCCCCCCCTGGGGCCCAAGAGTGAAGCTTTCTTT | CASSPPLGPKSEAFF
NA | TRBJ1-1 | TRBD1 | TRBV29-1 | TGCAGCGTCTCGCCCCGACAGGGCGCTGAAGCTTTCTTT | CSVSPRQGAEAFF
NA | TRBJ2-2 | TRBD1 | TRBV7-2 | TGTGCCAGCAGCTACCATCCAGGGGGCTTTGGAGAAGCCACCGGGGAGCTGTTTTTT | CASSYHPGGFGEATGELFF
NA | TRBJ2-1 | NA | TRBV6-2/TRBV6-3 | TGTGCCAGCAGTTACGAGGGCCTCGTGGATGAGCAGTTCTTC | CASSYEGLVDEQFF